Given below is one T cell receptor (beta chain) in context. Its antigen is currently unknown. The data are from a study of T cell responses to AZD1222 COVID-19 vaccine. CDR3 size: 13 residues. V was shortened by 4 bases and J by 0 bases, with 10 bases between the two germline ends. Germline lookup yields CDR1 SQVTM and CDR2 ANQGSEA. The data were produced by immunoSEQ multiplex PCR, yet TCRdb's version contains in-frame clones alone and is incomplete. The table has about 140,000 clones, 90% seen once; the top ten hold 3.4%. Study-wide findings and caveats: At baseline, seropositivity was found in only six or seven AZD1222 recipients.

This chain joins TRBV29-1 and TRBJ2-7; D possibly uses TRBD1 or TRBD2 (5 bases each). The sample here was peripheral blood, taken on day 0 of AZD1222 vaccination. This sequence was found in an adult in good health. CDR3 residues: CSVVPGTSYEQYF. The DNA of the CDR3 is TGCAGCGTTGTCCCGGGGACCTCCTACGAGCAGTACTTC.